This TCR beta chain appears in the sequencing data of a study of T cells in Graves' hyperthyroidism and ophthalmopathy. Study-wide points: Model output signaled ophthalmopathy a median roughly six months ahead of onset.

The CDR3 is made up of 18 amino acids. Per germline, CDR1 DFQATT and CDR2 SNEGSKA (reference sequence). With 3 bases clipped from V and 6 bases from J, the junction kept 21 bases outside the gene matches. TCR beta CDR3 region amplification was performed from RNA transcripts. HTBI primers drove first-round RT-PCR of the TCR CDR3. TCRdb redid the calling of the multiplex PCR reads with MiXCR, one entry per CDR3 protein. The sample yields around 350,000 distinct CDR3 sequences, about 14% seen once. This clonotype was recorded at least ten times. Its antigen is undetermined. The rearrangement links TRBV20-1 to TRBJ2-3, with 7 positions matching TRBD2. Material: blood. This TCR derives from a woman aged 30 to 39 with Graves' ophthalmopathy. CDR3 loop: CSARGLAAKRNPGDTQYF. In DNA, the CDR3 is TGCAGTGCTAGGGGGCTAGCGGCTAAGAGGAACCCCGGGGATACGCAGTATTTT.